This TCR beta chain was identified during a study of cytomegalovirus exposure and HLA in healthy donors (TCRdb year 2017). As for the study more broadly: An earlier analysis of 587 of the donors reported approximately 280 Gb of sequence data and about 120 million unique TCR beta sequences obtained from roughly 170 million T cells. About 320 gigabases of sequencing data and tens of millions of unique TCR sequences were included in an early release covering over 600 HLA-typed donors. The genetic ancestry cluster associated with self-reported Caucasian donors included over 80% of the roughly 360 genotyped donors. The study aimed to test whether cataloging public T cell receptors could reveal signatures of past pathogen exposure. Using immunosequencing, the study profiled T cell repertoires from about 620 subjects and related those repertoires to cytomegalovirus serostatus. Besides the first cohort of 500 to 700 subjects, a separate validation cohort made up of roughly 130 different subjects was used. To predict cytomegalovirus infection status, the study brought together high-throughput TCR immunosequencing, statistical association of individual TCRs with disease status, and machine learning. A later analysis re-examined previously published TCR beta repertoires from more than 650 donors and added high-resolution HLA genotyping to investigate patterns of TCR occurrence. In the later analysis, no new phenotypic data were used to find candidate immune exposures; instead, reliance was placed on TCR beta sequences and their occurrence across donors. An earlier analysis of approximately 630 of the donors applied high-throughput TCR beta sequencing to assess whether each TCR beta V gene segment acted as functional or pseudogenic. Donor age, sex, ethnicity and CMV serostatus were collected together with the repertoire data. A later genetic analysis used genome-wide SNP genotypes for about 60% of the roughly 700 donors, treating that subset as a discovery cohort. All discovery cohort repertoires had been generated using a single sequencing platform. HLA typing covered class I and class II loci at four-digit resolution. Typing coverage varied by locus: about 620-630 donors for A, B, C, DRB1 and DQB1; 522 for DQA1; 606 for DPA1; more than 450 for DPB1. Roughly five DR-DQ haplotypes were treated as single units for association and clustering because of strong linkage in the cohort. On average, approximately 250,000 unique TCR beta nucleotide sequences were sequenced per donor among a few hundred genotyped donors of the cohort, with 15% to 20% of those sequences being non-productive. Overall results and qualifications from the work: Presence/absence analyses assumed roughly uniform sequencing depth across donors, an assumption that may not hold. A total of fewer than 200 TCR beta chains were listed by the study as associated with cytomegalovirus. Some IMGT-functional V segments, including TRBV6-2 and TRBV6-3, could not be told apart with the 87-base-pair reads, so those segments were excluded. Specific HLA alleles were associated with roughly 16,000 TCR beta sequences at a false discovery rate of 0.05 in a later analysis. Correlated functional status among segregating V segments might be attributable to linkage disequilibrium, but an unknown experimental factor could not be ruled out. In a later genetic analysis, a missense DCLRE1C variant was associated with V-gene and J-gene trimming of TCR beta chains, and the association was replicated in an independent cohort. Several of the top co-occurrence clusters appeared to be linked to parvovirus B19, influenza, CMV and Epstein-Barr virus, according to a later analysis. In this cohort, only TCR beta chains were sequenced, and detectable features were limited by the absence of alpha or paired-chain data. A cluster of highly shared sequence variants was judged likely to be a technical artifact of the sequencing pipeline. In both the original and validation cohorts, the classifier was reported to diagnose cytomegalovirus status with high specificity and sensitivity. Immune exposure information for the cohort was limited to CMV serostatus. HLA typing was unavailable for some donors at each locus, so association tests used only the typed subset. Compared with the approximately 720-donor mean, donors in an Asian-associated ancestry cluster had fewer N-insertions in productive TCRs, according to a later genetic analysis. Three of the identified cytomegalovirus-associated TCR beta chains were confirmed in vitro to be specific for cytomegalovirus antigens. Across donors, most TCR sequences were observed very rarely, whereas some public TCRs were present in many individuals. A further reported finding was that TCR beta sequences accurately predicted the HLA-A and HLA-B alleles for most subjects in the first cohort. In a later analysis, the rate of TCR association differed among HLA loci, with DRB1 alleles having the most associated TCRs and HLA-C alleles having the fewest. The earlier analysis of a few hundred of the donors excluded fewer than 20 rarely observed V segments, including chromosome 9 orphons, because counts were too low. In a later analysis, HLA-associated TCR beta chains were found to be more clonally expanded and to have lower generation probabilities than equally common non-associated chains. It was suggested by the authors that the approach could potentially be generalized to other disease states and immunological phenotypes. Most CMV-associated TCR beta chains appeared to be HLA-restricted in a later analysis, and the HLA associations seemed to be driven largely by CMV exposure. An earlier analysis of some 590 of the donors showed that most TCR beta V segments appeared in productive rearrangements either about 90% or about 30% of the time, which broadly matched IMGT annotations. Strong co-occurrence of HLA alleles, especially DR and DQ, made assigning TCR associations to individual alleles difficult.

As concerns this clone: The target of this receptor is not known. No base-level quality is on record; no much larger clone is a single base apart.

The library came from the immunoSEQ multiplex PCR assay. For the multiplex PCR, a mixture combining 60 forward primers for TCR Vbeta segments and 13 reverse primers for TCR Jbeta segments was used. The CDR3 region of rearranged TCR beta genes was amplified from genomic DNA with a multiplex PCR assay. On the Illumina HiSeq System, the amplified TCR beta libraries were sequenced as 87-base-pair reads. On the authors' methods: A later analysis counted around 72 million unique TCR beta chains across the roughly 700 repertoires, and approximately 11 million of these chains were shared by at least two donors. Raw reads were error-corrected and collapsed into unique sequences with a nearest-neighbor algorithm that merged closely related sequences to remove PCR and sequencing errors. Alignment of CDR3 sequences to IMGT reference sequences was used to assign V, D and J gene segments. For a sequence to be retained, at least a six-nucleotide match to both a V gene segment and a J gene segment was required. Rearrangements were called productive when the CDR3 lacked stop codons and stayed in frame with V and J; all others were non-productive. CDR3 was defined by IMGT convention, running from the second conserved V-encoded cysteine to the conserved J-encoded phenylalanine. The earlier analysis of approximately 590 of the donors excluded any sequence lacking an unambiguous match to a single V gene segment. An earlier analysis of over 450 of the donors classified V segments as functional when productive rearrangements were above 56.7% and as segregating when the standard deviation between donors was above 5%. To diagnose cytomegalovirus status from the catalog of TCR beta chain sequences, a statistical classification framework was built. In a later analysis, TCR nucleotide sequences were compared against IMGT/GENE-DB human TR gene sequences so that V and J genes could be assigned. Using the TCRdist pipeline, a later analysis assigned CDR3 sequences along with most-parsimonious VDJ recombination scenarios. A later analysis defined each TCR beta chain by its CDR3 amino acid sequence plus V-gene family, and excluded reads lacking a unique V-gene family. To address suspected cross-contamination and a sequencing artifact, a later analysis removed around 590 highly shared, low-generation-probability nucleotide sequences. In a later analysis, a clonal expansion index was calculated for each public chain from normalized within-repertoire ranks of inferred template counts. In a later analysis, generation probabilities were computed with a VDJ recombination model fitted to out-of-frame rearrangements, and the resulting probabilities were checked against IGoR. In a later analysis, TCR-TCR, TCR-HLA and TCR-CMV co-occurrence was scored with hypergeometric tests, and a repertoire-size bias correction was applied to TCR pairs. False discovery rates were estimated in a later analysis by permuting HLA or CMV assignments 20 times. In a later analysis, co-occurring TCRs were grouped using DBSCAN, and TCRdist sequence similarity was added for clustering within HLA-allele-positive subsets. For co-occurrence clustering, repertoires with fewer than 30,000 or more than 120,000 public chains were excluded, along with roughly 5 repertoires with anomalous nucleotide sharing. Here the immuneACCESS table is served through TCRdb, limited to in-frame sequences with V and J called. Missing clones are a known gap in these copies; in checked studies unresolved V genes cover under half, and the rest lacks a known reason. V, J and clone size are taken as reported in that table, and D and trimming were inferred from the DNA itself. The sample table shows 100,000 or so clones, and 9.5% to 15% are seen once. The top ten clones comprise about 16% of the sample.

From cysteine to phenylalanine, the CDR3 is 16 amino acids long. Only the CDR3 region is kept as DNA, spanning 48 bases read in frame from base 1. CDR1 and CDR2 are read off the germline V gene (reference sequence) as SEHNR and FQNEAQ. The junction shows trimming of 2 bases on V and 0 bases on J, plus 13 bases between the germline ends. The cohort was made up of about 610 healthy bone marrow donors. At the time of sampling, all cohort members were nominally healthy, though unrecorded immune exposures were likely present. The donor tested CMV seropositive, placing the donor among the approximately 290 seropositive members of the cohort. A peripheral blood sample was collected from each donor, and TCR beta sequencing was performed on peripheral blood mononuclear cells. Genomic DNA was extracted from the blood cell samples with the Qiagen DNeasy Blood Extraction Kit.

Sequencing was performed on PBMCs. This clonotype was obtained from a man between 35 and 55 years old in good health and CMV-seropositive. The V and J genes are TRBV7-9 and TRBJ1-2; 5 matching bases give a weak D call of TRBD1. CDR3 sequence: CASSLMAGKANYGYTF. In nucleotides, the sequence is TGTGCCAGCAGCTTAATGGCAGGGAAAGCTAACTATGGCTACACCTTC.